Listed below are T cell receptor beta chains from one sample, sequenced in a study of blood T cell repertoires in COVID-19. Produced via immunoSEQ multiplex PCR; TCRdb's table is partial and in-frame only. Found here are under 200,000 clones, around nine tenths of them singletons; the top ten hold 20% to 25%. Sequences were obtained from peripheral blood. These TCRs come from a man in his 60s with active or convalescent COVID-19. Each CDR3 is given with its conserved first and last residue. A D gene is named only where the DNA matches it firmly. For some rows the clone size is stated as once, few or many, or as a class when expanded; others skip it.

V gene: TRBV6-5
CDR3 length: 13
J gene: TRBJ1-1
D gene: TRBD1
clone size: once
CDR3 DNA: TGTGCCAGCAGCGCACGGGACAGCACTGAAGCTTTCTTT
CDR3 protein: CASSARDSTEAFF

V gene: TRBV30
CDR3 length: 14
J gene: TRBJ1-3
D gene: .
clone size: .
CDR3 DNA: TGTGCCTGGAAGAGGAGGTCATCTGGAAACACCATATATTTT
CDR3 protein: CAWKRRSSGNTIYF

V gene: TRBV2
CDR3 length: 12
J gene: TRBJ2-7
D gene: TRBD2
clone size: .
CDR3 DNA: TGTGCCAGCGGGGGGGAAGACTACGAGCAGTACTTC
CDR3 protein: CASGGEDYEQYF

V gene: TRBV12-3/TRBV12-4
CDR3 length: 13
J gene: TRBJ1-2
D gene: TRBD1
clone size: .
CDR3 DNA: TGTGCCAGCAGCCTACAGGGGGGCTATGGCTACACCTTC
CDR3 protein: CASSLQGGYGYTF

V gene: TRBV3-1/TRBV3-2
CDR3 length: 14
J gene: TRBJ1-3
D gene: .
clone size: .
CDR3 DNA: TGTGCCAGCAGCGAACAGATTTCTGGAAACACCATATATTTT
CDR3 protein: CASSEQISGNTIYF

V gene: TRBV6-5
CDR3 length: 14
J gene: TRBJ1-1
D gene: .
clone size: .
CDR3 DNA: TGTGCCAGCAGTCACCTGGGTCGAGGGACTGAAGCTTTCTTT
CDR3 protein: CASSHLGRGTEAFF

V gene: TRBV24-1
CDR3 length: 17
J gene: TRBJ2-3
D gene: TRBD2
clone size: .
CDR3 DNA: TGTGCCACCAGTGGTCCTAGCGGGGGGCAGCACGCAGATACGCAGTATTTT
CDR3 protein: CATSGPSGGQHADTQYF

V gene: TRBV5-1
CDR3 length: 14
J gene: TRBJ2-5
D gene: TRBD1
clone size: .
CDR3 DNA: TGCGCCAGCAGCCCGGGACAGGCCCAAGAGACCCAGTACTTC
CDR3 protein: CASSPGQAQETQYF

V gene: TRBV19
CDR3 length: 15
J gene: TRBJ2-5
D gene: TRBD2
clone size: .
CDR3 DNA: TGTGCCAGTAGTATAGCGGGAGGGGGGGAAGAGACCCAGTACTTC
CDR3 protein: CASSIAGGGEETQYF

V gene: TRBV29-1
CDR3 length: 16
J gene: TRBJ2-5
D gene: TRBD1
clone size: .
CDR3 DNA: TGCAGCACCCAGACCCAGGGGGCGCTTAGGGGAGAGACCCAGTACTTC
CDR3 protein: CSTQTQGALRGETQYF

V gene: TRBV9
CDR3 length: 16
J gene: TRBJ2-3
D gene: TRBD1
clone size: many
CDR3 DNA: TGTGCCAGCAGCGTAGGGACAGGGGTCGGCACAGATACGCAGTATTTT
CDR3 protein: CASSVGTGVGTDTQYF

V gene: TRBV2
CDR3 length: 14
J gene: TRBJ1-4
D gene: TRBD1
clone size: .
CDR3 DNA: TGTGCCAGCAGCATCGGACAGGGCGGAGAAAAACTGTTTTTT
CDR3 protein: CASSIGQGGEKLFF

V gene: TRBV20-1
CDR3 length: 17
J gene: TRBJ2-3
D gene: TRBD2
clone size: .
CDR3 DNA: TGCAGTGCTAGTGAGACTAGCGGGGGGACTAGCACAGATACGCAGTATTTT
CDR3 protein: CSASETSGGTSTDTQYF

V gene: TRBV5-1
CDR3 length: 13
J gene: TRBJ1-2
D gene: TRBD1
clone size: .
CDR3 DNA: TGCGCCAGCAGCTCGGGACAGAACTATGGCTACACCTTC
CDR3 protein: CASSSGQNYGYTF

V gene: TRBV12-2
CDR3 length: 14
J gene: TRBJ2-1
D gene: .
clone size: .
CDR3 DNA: TGTGCAAGTCGCTACCCCCGACATTGCGATGAGCAGTTCTTC
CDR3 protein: CASRYPRHCDEQFF

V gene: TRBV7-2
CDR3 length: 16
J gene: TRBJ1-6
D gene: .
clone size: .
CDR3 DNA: TGTGCCAGCAGCTTGGGCCCAAGCTCCTATAATTCACCCCTCCACTTT
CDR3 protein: CASSLGPSSYNSPLHF

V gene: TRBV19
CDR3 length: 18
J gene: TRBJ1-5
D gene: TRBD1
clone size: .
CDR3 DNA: TGTGCCAGTAGGCCCGCTTTCTGGACAGGGCAAAGCAATCAGCCCCAGCATTTT
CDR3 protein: CASRPAFWTGQSNQPQHF

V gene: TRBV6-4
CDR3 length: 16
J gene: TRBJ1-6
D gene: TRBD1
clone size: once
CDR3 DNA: TGTGCCAGCAGTGACTTTGGACAGGGGGTTGATTCACCCCTCCACTTT
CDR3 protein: CASSDFGQGVDSPLHF

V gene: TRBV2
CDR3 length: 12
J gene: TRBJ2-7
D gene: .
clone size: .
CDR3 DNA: TGTGCCAGTACAGGGAGTGAGGAGAAGCAGTACTTC
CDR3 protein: CASTGSEEKQYF

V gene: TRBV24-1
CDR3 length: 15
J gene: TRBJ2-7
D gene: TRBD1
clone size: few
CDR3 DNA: TGTGCCACCAGGTTTAGGGACAGTGACCCCTACGAGCAGTACTTC
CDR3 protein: CATRFRDSDPYEQYF

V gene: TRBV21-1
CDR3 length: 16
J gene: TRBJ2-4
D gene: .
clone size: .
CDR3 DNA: TGTGCCAGCAGCAAAGGTAGGGGTAAGGCCAAAAACATTCAGTACTTC
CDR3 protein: CASSKGRGKAKNIQYF

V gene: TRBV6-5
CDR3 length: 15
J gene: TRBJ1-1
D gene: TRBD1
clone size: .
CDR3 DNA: TGTGCCAGCAGTTCCGGGACAGGGGGACGTACTGAAGCTTTCTTT
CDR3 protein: CASSSGTGGRTEAFF

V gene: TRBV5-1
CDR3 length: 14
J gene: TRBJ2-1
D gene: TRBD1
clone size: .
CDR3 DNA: TGCGCCAGCAACACCGGGACAGGGGCCAATGAGCAGTTCTTC
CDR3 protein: CASNTGTGANEQFF

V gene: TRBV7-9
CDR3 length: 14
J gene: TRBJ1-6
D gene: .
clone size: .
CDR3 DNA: TGTGCCAGCAGCGCCGTGGAGGGGAAGGCACCCCTCCACTTT
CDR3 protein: CASSAVEGKAPLHF

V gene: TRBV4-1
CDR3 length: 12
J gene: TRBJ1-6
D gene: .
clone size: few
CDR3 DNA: TGCGCCAGCCGCGGGGTAAGTTCACCCCTCCACTTT
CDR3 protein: CASRGVSSPLHF

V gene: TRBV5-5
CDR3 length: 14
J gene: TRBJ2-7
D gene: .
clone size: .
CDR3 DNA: TGTGCCAGCAGCTGGGGTCGGGGATCCTACGAGCAGTACTTC
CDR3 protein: CASSWGRGSYEQYF

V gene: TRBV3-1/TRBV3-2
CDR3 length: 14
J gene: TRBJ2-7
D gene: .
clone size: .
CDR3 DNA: TGTGCCAGCAGCCCCGGCGGGGCCTCCTACGAGCAGTACTTC
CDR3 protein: CASSPGGASYEQYF

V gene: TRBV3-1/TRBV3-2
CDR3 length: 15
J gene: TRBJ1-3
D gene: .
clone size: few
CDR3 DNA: TGTGCCAGCAGCCTCCGTCCGGCGGGTGGAAACACCATATATTTT
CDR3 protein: CASSLRPAGGNTIYF

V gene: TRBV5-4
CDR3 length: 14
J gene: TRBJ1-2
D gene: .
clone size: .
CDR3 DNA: TGTGCCAGCAGCCTCCGTGGGAGTAACTATGGCTACACCTTC
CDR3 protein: CASSLRGSNYGYTF

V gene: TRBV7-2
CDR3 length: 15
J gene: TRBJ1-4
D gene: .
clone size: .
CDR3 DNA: TGTGCCAGCAGTCTAAGGGGATGGATAGAGGAAAAACTGTTTTTT
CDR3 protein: CASSLRGWIEEKLFF

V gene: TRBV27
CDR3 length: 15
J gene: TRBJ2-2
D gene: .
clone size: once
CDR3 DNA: TGTGCCAGCAACACCGGACAGACGAACACCGGGGAGCTGTTTTTT
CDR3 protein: CASNTGQTNTGELFF

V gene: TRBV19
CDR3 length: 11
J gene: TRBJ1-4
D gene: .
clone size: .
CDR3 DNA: TGTGCCAGTAGGCTACAGGAAAAACTGTTTTTT
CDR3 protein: CASRLQEKLFF

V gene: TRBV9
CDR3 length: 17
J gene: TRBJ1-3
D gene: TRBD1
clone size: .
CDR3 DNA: TGTGCCAGCAGCGTAGGTTCCCCAAGGGGGCAGGGAAACACCATATATTTT
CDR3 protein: CASSVGSPRGQGNTIYF

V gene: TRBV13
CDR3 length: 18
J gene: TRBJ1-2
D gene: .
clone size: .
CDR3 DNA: TGTGCCAGCAGCCCCCGAAGTTTTTTGAAAAGGGGGAGCTATGGCTACACCTTC
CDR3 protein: CASSPRSFLKRGSYGYTF

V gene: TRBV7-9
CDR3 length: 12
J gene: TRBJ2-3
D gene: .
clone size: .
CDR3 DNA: TGTGCCGGAGGGGGCAGGAGTGATACGCAGTATTTT
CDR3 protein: CAGGGRSDTQYF

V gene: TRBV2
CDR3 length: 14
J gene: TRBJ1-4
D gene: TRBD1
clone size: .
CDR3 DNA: TGTGCCAGCAGTCAAACAGGGGTGCAGGAAAAACTGTTTTTT
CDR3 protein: CASSQTGVQEKLFF

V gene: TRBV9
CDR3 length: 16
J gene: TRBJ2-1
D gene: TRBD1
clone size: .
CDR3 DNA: TGTGCCAGCAGCCCCAGAGGGGACAGGGGGGGCAATGAGCAGTTCTTC
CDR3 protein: CASSPRGDRGGNEQFF

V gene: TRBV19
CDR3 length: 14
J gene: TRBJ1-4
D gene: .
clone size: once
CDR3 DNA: TGTGCCAGTAGTATCCAGGGGACGGGGAAAAAACTGTTTTTT
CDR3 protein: CASSIQGTGKKLFF

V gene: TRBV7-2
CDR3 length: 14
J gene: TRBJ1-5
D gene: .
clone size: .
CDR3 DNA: TGTGCCAGCAGCTTAGCAGAGAGCAATCAGCCCCAGCATTTT
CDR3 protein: CASSLAESNQPQHF

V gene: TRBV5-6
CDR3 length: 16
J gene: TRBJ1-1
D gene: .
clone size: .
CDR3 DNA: TGTGCCAGCAGCCAATATACAGAGGGCGGGGACTGGAGGGGTTTCTTT
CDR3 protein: CASSQYTEGGDWRGFF

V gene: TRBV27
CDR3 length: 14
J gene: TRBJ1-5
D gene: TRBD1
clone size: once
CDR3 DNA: TGTGCCAGCAGTCCCGACAGGGACAATCAGCCCCAGCATTTT
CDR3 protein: CASSPDRDNQPQHF

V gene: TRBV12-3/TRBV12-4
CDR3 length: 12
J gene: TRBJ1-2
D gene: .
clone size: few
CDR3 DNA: TGTGCCAGCAGTTCCAGGGTGAGTGGCTACACCTTC
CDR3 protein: CASSSRVSGYTF

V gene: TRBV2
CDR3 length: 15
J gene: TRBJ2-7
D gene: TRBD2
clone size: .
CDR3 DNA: TGTGCCAGCAGTGAGGGCGGGGGGAGGTCCTACGAGCAGTACTTC
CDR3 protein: CASSEGGGRSYEQYF

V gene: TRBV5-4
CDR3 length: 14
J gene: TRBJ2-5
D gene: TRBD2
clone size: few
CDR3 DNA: TGTGCCAGCAGCTTGGGACTAGCCCTAGAGACCCAGTACTTC
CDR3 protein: CASSLGLALETQYF

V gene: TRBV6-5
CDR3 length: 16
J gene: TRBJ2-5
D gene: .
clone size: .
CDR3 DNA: TGTGCCAGCAGTTACTCATATGCCTCAGGGATGGAGACCCAGTACTTC
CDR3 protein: CASSYSYASGMETQYF

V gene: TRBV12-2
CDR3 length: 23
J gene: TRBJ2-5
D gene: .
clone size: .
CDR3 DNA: TGTGCAAGTCGCTTAGCCCTGGGACTAGCGGGGGGCCCAGCAGCGGGACTCCAAGAGACCCAGTACTTC
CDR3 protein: CASRLALGLAGGPAAGLQETQYF

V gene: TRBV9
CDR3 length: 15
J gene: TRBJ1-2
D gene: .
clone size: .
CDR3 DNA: TGTGCCAGCAGCGTAGAACCTCGGACAGCTCATGGCTACACCTTC
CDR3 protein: CASSVEPRTAHGYTF

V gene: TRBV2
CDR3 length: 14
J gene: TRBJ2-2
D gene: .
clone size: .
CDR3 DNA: TGTGCCAGCAGTGATTGGCAGGTCACCGGGGAGCTGTTTTTT
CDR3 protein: CASSDWQVTGELFF

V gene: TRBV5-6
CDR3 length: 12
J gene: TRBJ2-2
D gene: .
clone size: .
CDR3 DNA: TGTGCCAGCAGTCGAGTCACCGGGGAGCTGTTTTTT
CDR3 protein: CASSRVTGELFF

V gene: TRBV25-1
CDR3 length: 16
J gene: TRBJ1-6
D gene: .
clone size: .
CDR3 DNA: TGTGCCAGCAGTGAATTTACGGCGGAGGGGAATTCACCCCTCCACTTT
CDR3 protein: CASSEFTAEGNSPLHF

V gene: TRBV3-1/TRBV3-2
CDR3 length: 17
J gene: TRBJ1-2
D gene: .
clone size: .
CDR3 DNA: TGTGCCAGCAGCCCCCAGGCCCTGGGCAGGGGTGGCTATGGCTACACCTTC
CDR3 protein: CASSPQALGRGGYGYTF

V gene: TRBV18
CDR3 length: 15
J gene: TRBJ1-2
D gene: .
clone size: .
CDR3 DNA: TGTGCCAGCTCACCTCAGGGTTTCGATCACTATGGCTACACCTTC
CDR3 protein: CASSPQGFDHYGYTF

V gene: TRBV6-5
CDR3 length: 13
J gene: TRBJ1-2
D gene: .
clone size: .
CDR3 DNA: TGTGCCAGCACCGAGAGGACAGCCCATGGCTACACCTTC
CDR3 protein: CASTERTAHGYTF